This passage covers 10 T cell receptor beta chains from one sample sequenced in a study of molecular identifiers for immune sequencing clone quantification. TCRdb reanalysed the PCR reads using MiXCR and keeps one entry per CDR3 protein. The table includes around 460,000 distinct CDR3 sequences, 25% detected once. Sequencing was carried out using naive CD8+ T cells from blood, with Jurkat cell RNA spiked in. Subset here: FACS-sorted CD8+CD4-CCR7+CD45RA+ naive T cells. These receptors originate from a human donor in good health. Some libraries in this study had Jurkat cell RNA spiked in.

This clonotype has just a few counts. This rearrangement joins TRBV7-9 to TRBJ2-3; 10 nucleotides align to TRBD2. The CDR3 spans 15 residues. Germline assignment: CDR1 SEHNR and CDR2 FQNEAQ (reference sequence). V shed 4 bases, J shed 4 bases, and the junction held 5 bases outside the gene matches. CDR3 amino acids: CASSSSGRPADTQYF. Here the CDR3 DNA reads TGTGCCAGCAGCTCTAGCGGGAGACCCGCAGATACGCAGTATTTT.

This clonotype was observed a few times. The rearrangement links TRBV12-3 or TRBV12-4 to TRBJ2-5, with D maybe TRBD1 (5 bases). This CDR3 contains 15 residues. V lost 3 bases and J 5 bases, leaving 16 bases between the germline ends. CDR3 sequence reads: CASSFLAGLGETQYF. CDR3 coding DNA: TGTGCCAGCAGTTTTCTTGCAGGGTTAGGTGAGACCCAGTACTTC.

There are a few counts of this clonotype. The genes are TRBV2 and TRBJ1-2; tentatively, D is TRBD1 (5 bases). Per germline, CDR1 SNHLY and CDR2 FYNNEI. The CDR3 is made up of 15 amino acids. Trimming left V 0 bases short and J 4 bases short, with 12 bases between. In DNA form, the CDR3 reads TGTGCCAGCAGTGAAGCGTGGCAGGGTAGCTATGGCTACACCTTC. Residues: CASSEAWQGSYGYTF.

A word on this clonotype: Germline is not matched at one junction end, which may reflect a read error. This chain links TRBV7-9 with TRBJ2-3, with D possibly TRBD1 on 5 matching bases. Germline loops: CDR1 SEHNR, CDR2 FQNEAQ (reference sequence). This CDR3 spans 20 amino acids. CDR3 in amino acids: CAGSLWGRASRKTNTDTQYF. CDR3 sequence (DNA): TGTGCCGGCAGCCTGTGGGGCAGGGCGTCTAGGAAAACAAACACAGATACGCAGTATTTT. The full variable domain, rest sourced from reference TRBV7-9 and TRBJ2-3, is DTGVSQNPRHKITKRGQNVTFRCDPISEHNRLYWYRQTLGQGPEFLTYFQNEAQLEKSRLLSDRFSAERPKGSFSTLEIQRTEQGDSAMYLCAGSLWGRASRKTNTDTQYFGPGTRLTVL.

This clonotype was seen repeatedly, ten times or more. The chain has TRBV6-1 and TRBJ2-7, with TRBD2 matching over 7 bases. The V segment lost 2 bases and the J segment 6 bases; nucleotides outside the gene matches: 4. CDR3 length: 13 residues. The germline V gene has CDR1 MNHNS and CDR2 SASEGT. The CDR3 sequence: CASSEMGGPEQYF. The CDR3 DNA sequence: TGTGCCAGCAGTGAAATGGGAGGGCCCGAGCAGTACTTC.

This clonotype was seen many times. The chain joins TRBV7-9 to TRBJ1-1, with D possibly TRBD1 on 5 matching bases. V lost 1 base, J lost 5 bases, and 11 bases lay in between. The CDR3 covers 14 residues. The germline gives CDR1 SEHNR, CDR2 FQNEAQ (reference sequence). The CDR3 DNA follows: TGTGCCAGCAGCTTAGAAGGGGTATGGACTGAAGCTTTCTTT. Translating gives CASSLEGVWTEAFF.

This clonotype was observed a single time. This may come from a read error, since a much larger clone is one base off. The chain is built from TRBV3-1 and TRBJ2-7, with 9 nucleotides matching TRBD2. Germline assignment: CDR1 LGHDT and CDR2 YNNKEL (reference sequence). V gave up 5 bases and J gave up 5 bases; unmatched junction bases: 4. The CDR3 has 13 amino acids. The CDR3 DNA reads as TGTGCCAGCAGCGTAGCGGGGGCCCACGAGCAGTACTTC. This gives the protein CASSVAGAHEQYF.

This chain links TRBV20-1 with TRBJ2-7; D tentatively reads TRBD1 or TRBD2 (6 bases each). V lost 8 bases to trimming and J lost 0 bases, with 14 bases between them. Germline CDR1 is DFQATT and CDR2 is SNEGSKA (reference sequence). This CDR3 is 13 amino acids long. The CDR3 reads CSYRGTLSYEQYF. CDR3 sequence (DNA): TGCAGTTACCGGGGGACACTCTCCTACGAGCAGTACTTC.

The rearrangement joins TRBV12-3 or TRBV12-4 to TRBJ2-7, with D perhaps given as TRBD1 or TRBD2 (5 bases each). There are 11 residues in the CDR3. Trimming cost V 6 bases and J 11 bases, with 14 bases left between them. The chain's CDR3 is CASRQTGTEYF. The CDR3 bases are TGTGCCAGCAGACAAACCGGGACCGAGTACTTC.

CDR3 in amino acids: CASSLRQGGVEQYF. Written as DNA, the CDR3 is TGTGCCAGCAGCCTGCGCCAGGGGGGCGTTGAGCAGTACTTC. The chain is built from TRBV5-8 and TRBJ2-7; weak D call: TRBD1 (7 bases). With 4 bases removed from V and 7 bases from J, the gap between germline ends came to 18 bases. This CDR3 contains 14 residues. Germline CDR1 reads SGHTS; CDR2 reads YDEGEE. Using reference TRBV5-8 and TRBJ2-7 for the parts outside the CDR3, the full variable domain is EAGVTQSPTHLIKTRGQQATLRCSPISGHTSVYWYQQALGLGLQFLLWYDEGEERNRGNFPPRFSGRQFPNYSSELNVNALELEDSALYLCASSLRQGGVEQYFGPGTRLTVT.